The 32 T cell receptor beta chains listed next were all sequenced from one sample in a study of T cells in Graves' hyperthyroidism and ophthalmopathy. Amplification yielded TCR beta CDR3 regions, with RNA transcripts as the source. Carried out on the TCR CDR3, a first-round RT-PCR used the HTBI primer set. TCRdb independently ran MiXCR on the multiplex PCR reads; one entry per CDR3 protein. This table has roughly 180,000 distinct CDR3 sequences, over 8% appearing once. The source material was blood. The receptors stem from a woman aged 18-35 years with Graves' hyperthyroidism that later progressed to Graves' ophthalmopathy.

This clonotype appeared a few times. The chain recombines TRBV20-1 with TRBJ2-1; the match to TRBD2 covers 8 bases. Germline loops: CDR1 DFQATT, CDR2 SNEGSKA (reference sequence). This CDR3 spans 15 amino acids. The V segment lost 0 bases and the J segment 7 bases; nucleotides outside the gene matches: 8. CDR3 DNA sequence: TGCAGTGCTAGAGATCCGGGACTAGATATTAATGAGCAGTTCTTC. Protein sequence: CSARDPGLDINEQFF.

The chain uses TRBV9 and TRBJ2-5; TRBD2 aligns across 9 bases. This CDR3 has 14 residues. Trimming cost V 3 bases and J 7 bases; bases outside gene matches: 7. Germline assignment: CDR1 SGDLS and CDR2 YYNGEE. The CDR3: CASSETVAGATQYF. The CDR3 DNA is TGTGCCAGCAGCGAGACCGTAGCGGGAGCGACCCAGTACTTC.

Many counts were recorded for this clonotype. A read error may produce the germline difference seen at one junction end. The V and J genes are TRBV18 and TRBJ1-1; D is uncertain. Germline loops: CDR1 KGHSH, CDR2 LQKENI. There are 14 residues in the CDR3. This CDR3 reads CASSPTVGRREVFF. CDR3 DNA: TGTGCCAGCTCACCCACGGTTGGTAGGCGGGAAGTTTTCTTT.

This clonotype was detected ten times or more. The J gene is TRBJ2-7, the V gene TRBV5-1, with D uncertain. The germline gives CDR1 SGHRS, CDR2 YFSETQ. Trimming pared 0 bases from V and 3 bases from J, leaving 7 bases between. The CDR3 is 13 residues long. CDR3 in DNA: TGCGCCAGCAGCTTGGGCGAGTACTACGAGCAGTACTTC. Its translation is CASSLGEYYEQYF.

This clonotype has ten or more counts. A read error may account for a junction end that differs from germline. The V gene is TRBV2, the J gene TRBJ1-2, with D possibly matching TRBD1 (5 bases). From germline, CDR1 is SNHLY and CDR2 FYNNEI. This CDR3 contains 12 residues. CDR3 in amino acids: CATSGDHYGYTF. The CDR3 DNA reads TGTGCCACCTCTGGGGACCACTACGGCTACACCTTC.

At least ten counts were recorded for this clonotype. The rearrangement uses TRBV20-1 and TRBJ2-3, with 7 bases lining up with TRBD2. The germline CDR1 and CDR2 sequences are DFQATT and SNEGSKA (reference sequence). The CDR3 has 14 residues. J lost 4 bases, V lost 3 bases, and 7 bases had no gene match. The CDR3 sequence is CSASLAGAPDTQYF. The CDR3 bases are TGCAGTGCTAGTCTCGCGGGAGCCCCAGATACGCAGTATTTT.

Notes on this clonotype: The junction does not match germline at one end; this may be a read error. This rearrangement joins TRBV7-6 to TRBJ1-5; TRBD1 might be the D (6 bases). Germline CDR1 SGHVS, CDR2 FNYEAQ. This CDR3 is 14 amino acids long. CDR3 protein: CACSLAQGNQPQHF. The CDR3 DNA sequence: TGTGCCTGCAGCTTAGCACAGGGAAATCAGCCCCAGCATTTT.

Ten or more counts support this clonotype. V and J are TRBV6-1 and TRBJ1-3, with no clear D. The CDR3 runs 12 residues. Deletions cut 5 bases from V and 4 bases from J, with 6 bases between. Germline assignment: CDR1 MNHNS and CDR2 SASEGT. The CDR3 spells CASSTRGNTIYF. DNA of the CDR3: TGTGCCAGCAGTACTAGAGGAAACACCATATATTTT.

This clonotype was counted ten times or more. V usage is TRBV20-1 and J usage is TRBJ2-3; 15 nucleotides line up with TRBD2. V was clipped by 5 bases and J by 6 bases; unmatched bases: 6. This CDR3 spans 15 amino acids. Germline CDR1 reads DFQATT; CDR2 reads SNEGSKA (reference sequence). The CDR3 loop is CSADRTSGRVDTQYF. The CDR3 DNA follows: TGCAGTGCTGATAGGACTAGCGGGAGGGTTGATACGCAGTATTTT.

This clonotype has a handful of counts. The rearrangement links TRBV30 to TRBJ1-2; TRBD1 matches at 7 bases. V lost 3 bases and J lost 4; bases outside the gene matches: 8. Germline V gene sequence: CDR1 GTSNPN, CDR2 SVGIG (reference sequence). CDR3 length: 14 residues. The CDR3: CAWSRTGVFYGYTF. In DNA form, the CDR3 reads TGTGCCTGGAGCAGGACAGGTGTTTTCTATGGCTACACCTTC.

In its sample, this clonotype was seen many times. The chain combines TRBV20-1 with TRBJ2-1; D may be TRBD2 (5 bases). V was pared by 7 bases and J by 4 bases, with 17 bases between. The CDR3 runs to 14 residues. Germline V gene data show CDR1 as DFQATT and CDR2 as SNEGSKA (reference sequence). DNA for the CDR3: TGCAGTGTAGAAAGTGTGGACTCATACAATGAGCAGTTCTTC. This codes for CSVESVDSYNEQFF.

This clonotype was picked up many times. This sequence joins TRBV27 and TRBJ2-6; 8 bases are a match to TRBD1. CDR3 length equals 18 residues. The germline gives CDR1 MNHEY, CDR2 SMNVEV (reference sequence). V lost 5 bases to trimming and J lost 2 bases; unmatched junction nucleotides: 11. CDR3 nucleotide sequence: TGTGCCAGCAGTGGGTACAGGGGGGATGGACCTGGGGCCAACGTCCTGACTTTC. This gives the protein CASSGYRGDGPGANVLTF. The full variable domain, with the rest looked up from reference TRBV27 and TRBJ2-6, is EAQVTQNPRYLITVTGKKLTVTCSQNMNHEYMSWYRQDPGLGLRQIYYSMNVEVTDKGDVPEGYKVSRKEKRNFPLILESPSPNQTSLYFCASSGYRGDGPGANVLTFGAGSRLTVL.

This chain uses TRBV6-1 with TRBJ2-7; 8 nucleotides match TRBD1. The CDR3 contains 12 residues. The ends lost 8 bases at V and 3 bases at J; junction bases unmatched: 3. Germline CDR1 is MNHNS and CDR2 is SASEGT. The CDR3 nucleotides read TGTGCCAGCGGGACAGGCAACTACGAGCAGTACTTC. Translation: CASGTGNYEQYF.

The rearrangement uses TRBV5-1 and TRBJ2-1; 7 bases map to TRBD1. From germline, CDR1 is SGHRS and CDR2 YFSETQ. The V gene end was trimmed by 4 bases and the J gene end by 3 bases; junction bases not matched to a gene: 7. There are 15 residues in the CDR3. CDR3 nucleotides: TGCGCCAGCAGCCTGGAAGGGGACAGCTACAATGAGCAGTTCTTC. It yields the protein CASSLEGDSYNEQFF.

Worth noting for this clonotype: This clone may be a read error of a much larger clone one base away. The chain carries TRBV28 and TRBJ2-2; 11 bases line up with TRBD1. The CDR3 sequence is 14 residues long. CDR1 and CDR2 from the germline V gene are MDHEN and SYDVKM. CDR3 DNA sequence: TGTGTCAGCAGGGGACAGGGGGGCACCGGGGAGCTGTTTTTT. Protein product: CVSRGQGGTGELFF.

This clonotype has just a few counts. The genes are TRBV6-1 and TRBJ1-5; D ambiguous. Deletions cut 8 bases from V and 2 bases from J, with 16 bases between. The CDR3 length is 15 residues. The germline CDR1 and CDR2 sequences are MNHNS and SASEGT. In DNA form, the CDR3 reads TGTGCCAGCTTGGTATGGGAAGGCGGCAATCAGCCCCAGCATTTT. This codes for CASLVWEGGNQPQHF.

This clonotype was counted many times. The chain recombines TRBV6-1 with TRBJ1-2; a possible D gene is TRBD1 (6 bases). This CDR3 has 15 amino acids. The V and J ends lost 3 bases and 3 bases respectively, with 14 bases between them. CDR1 and CDR2 from the germline V gene are MNHNS and SASEGT. The CDR3 nucleotides read TGTGCCAGCAGTGATGCCGGGGGCGGTGACTATGGCTACACCTTC. It encodes CASSDAGGGDYGYTF.

This clonotype was detected a few times. This rearrangement joins TRBV19 to TRBJ1-3, with D possibly matching TRBD1 (5 bases). V shed 3 bases and J shed 0 bases, with 9 bases lying between them. The germline V gene encodes CDR1 LNHDA and CDR2 SQIVND (reference sequence). This CDR3 contains 15 residues. Here the CDR3 reads CASSIGTGSGNTIYF. For the CDR3, the DNA is TGTGCCAGTAGTATTGGGACGGGCTCTGGAAACACCATATATTTT.

This clonotype has at least ten counts. The chain combines TRBV2 with TRBJ1-1; D is unclear. The V gene lost 6 bases and the J gene lost 4 bases, with 12 bases spanning the gap. The CDR3 runs 13 residues. Per the germline V gene, CDR1 is SNHLY and CDR2 is FYNNEI. The CDR3 DNA reads as TGTGCCAGCAGGCCGGCTAGGAGCACTGAAGCTTTCTTT. It yields the protein CASRPARSTEAFF.

This clonotype was detected many times. V gene TRBV12-3 or TRBV12-4 combines with J gene TRBJ2-7; TRBD2 matches at 8 bases. This CDR3 comprises 13 residues. V gave up 3 bases and J gave up 6 bases; unmatched junction bases: 4. Here the CDR3 reads CASSLGGRTEQYF. In DNA form, the CDR3 reads TGTGCCAGCAGTTTGGGCGGGAGGACCGAGCAGTACTTC.

This clonotype showed up many times. V and J are TRBV28 and TRBJ2-1; D not resolved. The V and J ends lost 7 bases and 4 bases respectively, with 5 bases between them. From germline, CDR1 is MDHEN and CDR2 SYDVKM. The length of the CDR3 is 11 residues. The CDR3 sequence: CASTAYNEQFF. The CDR3 DNA reads TGTGCCAGCACGGCATACAATGAGCAGTTCTTC.

The chain has TRBV5-4 and TRBJ1-4; D is uncertain. V was pared by 0 bases and J by 3 bases, with 12 bases between. Germline V gene sequence: CDR1 SGHNT, CDR2 YYREEE (reference sequence). This CDR3 comprises 16 residues. CDR3 coding DNA: TGTGCCAGCAGCTTGGACCTGGGTTCCCCTAATGAAAAACTGTTTTTT. Translation gives CASSLDLGSPNEKLFF.

About this clonotype itself: A much larger clonotype is one base distant, so this may be a read error. This rearrangement joins TRBV3-1 to TRBJ2-2; D possibly corresponds to TRBD1 (5 bases). V was pared by 5 bases and J by 1 base, with 11 bases between. This CDR3 is 15 amino acids long. Looked up from germline, CDR1 is LGHDT and CDR2 is YNNKEL (reference sequence). Here the CDR3 reads CASSAWGWNTGELFF. CDR3 in DNA: TGTGCCAGCAGCGCCTGGGGCTGGAACACCGGGGAGCTGTTTTTT. Variable domain in full (rest from reference TRBV3-1 and TRBJ2-2): DTAVSQTPKYLVTQMGNDKSIKCEQNLGHDTMYWYKQDSKKFLKIMFSYNNKELIINETVPNRFSPKSPDKAHLNLHINSLELGDSAVYFCASSAWGWNTGELFFGEGSRLTVL.

This clonotype was seen many times. The chain recombines TRBV28 with TRBJ2-5; D unresolved. The CDR3 runs to 13 residues. V dropped 0 bases and J dropped 3 bases, with 5 bases sitting between them. Per the germline V gene, CDR1 is MDHEN and CDR2 is SYDVKM. The CDR3 DNA is TGTGCCAGCAGTTTATGGGCAGAAGAGACCCAGTACTTC. It encodes CASSLWAEETQYF.

Many counts were recorded for this clonotype. V usage is TRBV20-1 and J usage is TRBJ2-5, with TRBD2 matching over 8 bases. Germline CDR1 is DFQATT and CDR2 is SNEGSKA (reference sequence). Trimming at V came to 3 bases and at J to 5 bases, leaving 8 bases not matched to a gene. This CDR3 has 14 residues. The CDR3 bases are TGCAGTGCTAGGTCCAGCGGGGGTCGGGAGACCCAGTACTTC. Translated, it gives CSARSSGGRETQYF.

This clonotype was picked up many times. The CDR3 sequence: CASSARTGKNTGELFF. The CDR3 DNA sequence: TGTGCCAGCAGCGCCCGGACAGGGAAGAACACCGGGGAGCTGTTTTTT. The V and J genes are TRBV11-3 and TRBJ2-2; 8 bases are shared with TRBD1. This CDR3 region has 16 residues. Germline CDR1 reads SGHNT; CDR2 reads YENEEA. The V and J ends lost 5 bases and 1 base, in that order; junction bases with no gene match: 6.

In its sample, this clonotype was seen many times. The chain carries TRBV19 and TRBJ2-1; 9 positions match TRBD2. Germline V gene data show CDR1 as LNHDA and CDR2 as SQIVND (reference sequence). J was trimmed by 5 bases and V by 6 bases; bases with no gene match: 8. The CDR3 totals 15 residues. The CDR3 loop reads CASRSDGLAHNEQFF. CDR3 coding DNA: TGTGCCAGTAGAAGTGACGGACTAGCGCACAATGAGCAGTTCTTC.

This clonotype was detected ten times or more. This sequence joins TRBV5-4 and TRBJ1-2; TRBD1 is a possible D gene (6 bases). CDR1 SGHNT and CDR2 YYREEE come from the germline V gene (reference sequence). V lost 3 bases, J lost 7 bases, and 10 bases lay in between. The CDR3 is 12 residues long. Written as DNA, the CDR3 is TGTGCCAGCAGCTCACAGGGAGGTGGCTACACCTTC. Amino acids: CASSSQGGGYTF.

In this sample, this clonotype turned up many times. The rearrangement joins TRBV6-1 to TRBJ1-1; 7 bases align to TRBD1. The V gene's germline CDR1 is MNHNS and CDR2 SASEGT. Trimming cost V 5 bases and J 1 base; bases outside gene matches: 16. The CDR3 consists of 18 residues. CDR3 nucleotides: TGTGCCAGCAGTTCCCTAAAAATCGACAGGGAATCGAACACTGAAGCTTTCTTT. Its protein product is CASSSLKIDRESNTEAFF.

This clonotype came up a few times. V gene TRBV19 combines with J gene TRBJ2-6; D gene uncertain. V was cut by 1 base and J by 1 base, with 8 bases left in between. There are 16 residues in the CDR3. Germline CDR1 is LNHDA and CDR2 is SQIVND (reference sequence). The CDR3 DNA reads as TGTGCCAGTAGTATAGGAATGGGATCTGGGGCCAACGTCCTGACTTTC. Protein sequence: CASSIGMGSGANVLTF.

V and J are TRBV7-8 and TRBJ1-3; D call uncertain. V lost 5 bases and J 0 bases, leaving 11 bases between the germline ends. Germline V gene lookup returns CDR1 SGHVS and CDR2 FQNEAQ. This CDR3 comprises 15 residues. The chain's CDR3 is CASSPNSVSGNTIYF. The CDR3 DNA sequence: TGTGCCAGCAGCCCTAACAGCGTCTCTGGAAACACCATATATTTT. Full variable domain (remainder filled in from reference TRBV7-8 and TRBJ1-3): GAGVSQSPRYKVAKRGQDVALRCDPISGHVSLFWYQQALGQGPEFLTYFQNEAQLDKSGLPSDRFFAERPEGSVSTLKIQRTQQEDSAVYLCASSPNSVSGNTIYFGEGSWLTVV.

In this sample, this clonotype turned up a few times. CDR3 region: CASSQDPRDFYEQYF. Here the CDR3 DNA reads TGTGCCAGCAGCCAAGACCCGCGGGACTTCTACGAGCAGTACTTC. This chain links TRBV3-1 with TRBJ2-7, with TRBD2 as a possible D gene (6 bases). The CDR3 consists of 15 residues. The germline V gene has CDR1 LGHDT and CDR2 YNNKEL (reference sequence). V gave up 0 bases and J gave up 3 bases, with 12 bases separating them.